A single sample gave rise to the 10 T cell receptor beta chains below, sequenced in a study of blood T cell repertoires in COVID-19. The method was immunoSEQ multiplex PCR; TCRdb's version includes in-frame clones alone and lacks a portion of them. The table records 90,000 or so clones, about nine tenths of them present only once. The sample comprised peripheral blood. All receptors come from a man younger than 30 with COVID-19, enrolled during active disease.

The chain combines TRBV18 with TRBJ1-3; 9 positions agree with TRBD1. Germline V gene lookup returns CDR1 KGHSH and CDR2 LQKENI. This CDR3 region has 16 residues. Trimming at V came to 3 bases and at J to 4 bases, leaving 7 bases not matched to a gene. CDR3 sequence (DNA): TGTGCCAGCTCACCTTCTGGGACAGGGACGGGAAACACCATATATTTT. Translated: CASSPSGTGTGNTIYF.

The chain carries TRBV20-1 and TRBJ2-7; tentatively, D is TRBD2 (6 bases). The CDR3 has 12 amino acids. Between the trimmed V and J ends, which lost 3 bases and 2 bases, there was a span of 8 bases. Germline V CDR1 and CDR2: DFQATT, SNEGSKA (reference sequence). The CDR3 loop reads CSASSGPYEQYF. CDR3 DNA sequence: TGCAGTGCTAGTAGCGGTCCCTACGAGCAGTACTTC.

The chain combines TRBV18 with TRBJ1-1; no definite D call. The CDR3 is 12 residues long. CDR1 and CDR2 from the germline V gene are KGHSH and LQKENI. V lost 2 bases and J lost 8, with 9 bases in between. The CDR3 region has the DNA TGTGCCAGCTCACCAGGGTATAGCGAAGCTTTCTTT. This gives the protein CASSPGYSEAFF.

The J gene is TRBJ2-7, the V gene TRBV6-2 or TRBV6-3, with TRBD2 matching over 7 bases. The CDR3 extends over 16 amino acids. Germline assignment: CDR1 MNHEY and CDR2 SVGEGT. J lost 4 bases, V lost 6 bases, and 15 bases had no gene match. The CDR3 coding sequence is TGTGCCAGCAGCAAACGGGGGGAGACTTCCTTTTACGAGCAGTACTTC. Amino acid sequence: CASSKRGETSFYEQYF.

V usage is TRBV6-2 or TRBV6-3 and J usage is TRBJ1-1, with unresolved D. CDR1 and CDR2 (germline): MNHEY, SVGEGT. Trimming removed 0 bases at V and 5 bases at J, with 13 bases between. This CDR3 has 15 residues. The CDR3 reads CASSYSDFSGTEAFF. The CDR3 coding sequence is TGTGCCAGCAGTTACTCGGACTTCTCGGGGACTGAAGCTTTCTTT.

The genes are TRBV6-1 and TRBJ2-5; a possible D gene is TRBD2 (6 bases). Per the germline V gene, CDR1 is MNHNS and CDR2 is SASEGT. The CDR3 loop spans 15 amino acids. Deletions cut 0 bases from V and 1 base from J, with 9 bases between. CDR3 sequence (DNA): TGTGCCAGCAGTGAAGCGGGAGGAACCCAAGAGACCCAGTACTTC. Protein product: CASSEAGGTQETQYF.

The V and J genes are TRBV7-5 and TRBJ2-7; the listed D gene, TRBD1, was not tested against the DNA. TRBV7-5 is assigned pseudogene status. This CDR3 has 15 residues. In nucleotides, the CDR3 is TGTGCCAGAAGCTCGACGGTGGGGCCCCCCCGCAAGCAGTACTTC. This sequence encodes CARSSTVGPPRKQYF.

The chain couples TRBV19 to TRBJ2-7; 11 positions match TRBD2. J lost 4 bases, V lost 1 base, and 6 bases had no gene match. This CDR3 has 16 residues. CDR1 and CDR2 (germline): LNHDA, SQIVND (reference sequence). The chain's CDR3 is CASSIGLAGSRYEQYF. CDR3 nucleotide sequence: TGTGCCAGTAGTATAGGACTAGCGGGAAGTCGGTACGAGCAGTACTTC. The variable domain in full, completed from reference TRBV19 and TRBJ2-7, reads DGGITQSPKYLFRKEGQNVTLSCEQNLNHDAMYWYRQDPGQGLRLIYYSQIVNDFQKGDIAEGYSVSREKKESFPLTVTSAQKNPTAFYLCASSIGLAGSRYEQYFGPGTRLTVT.

The genes are TRBV28 and TRBJ1-2, with 9 bases matching TRBD1. Germline CDR1 is MDHEN and CDR2 is SYDVKM. Trimming removed 6 bases from V and 6 bases from J; junction bases left unmatched: 5. The length of the CDR3 is 13 residues. The CDR3 DNA is TGTGCCAGCAGCCCCGGGACAGGGAATGGCTACACCTTC. This translates into CASSPGTGNGYTF.

V and J are TRBV18 and TRBJ2-1; perhaps TRBD2 as D (5 bases). The germline V and J ends were trimmed by 6 bases and 7 bases, with 13 bases remaining between them. There are 13 residues in the CDR3. Germline V gene sequence: CDR1 KGHSH, CDR2 LQKENI. CDR3 nucleotides: TGTGCCAGCTCGGGTGAGCGGCGAAATGAGCAGTTCTTC. Its translation is CASSGERRNEQFF.